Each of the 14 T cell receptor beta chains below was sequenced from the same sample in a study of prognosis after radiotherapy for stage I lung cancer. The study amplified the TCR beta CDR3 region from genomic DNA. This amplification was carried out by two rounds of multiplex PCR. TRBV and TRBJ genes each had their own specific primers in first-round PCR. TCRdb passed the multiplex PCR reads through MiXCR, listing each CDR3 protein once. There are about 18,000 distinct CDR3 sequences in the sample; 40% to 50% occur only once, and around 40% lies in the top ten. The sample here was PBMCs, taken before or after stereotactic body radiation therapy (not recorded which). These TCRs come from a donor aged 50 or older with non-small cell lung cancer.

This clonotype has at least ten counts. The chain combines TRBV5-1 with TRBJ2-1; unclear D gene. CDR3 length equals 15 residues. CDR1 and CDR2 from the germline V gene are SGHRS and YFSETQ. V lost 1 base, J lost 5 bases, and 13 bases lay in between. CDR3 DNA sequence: TGCGCCAGCAGCTTGTTAGCTGGCCGGGACAATGAGCAGTTCTTC. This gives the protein CASSLLAGRDNEQFF.

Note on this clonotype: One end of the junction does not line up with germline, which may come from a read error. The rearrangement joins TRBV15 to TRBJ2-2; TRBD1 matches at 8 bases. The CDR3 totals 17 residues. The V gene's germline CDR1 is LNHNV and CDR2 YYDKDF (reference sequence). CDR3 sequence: CATSRWPGQVNTVELFF. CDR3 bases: TGTGCCACCAGCAGATGGCCGGGACAGGTTAACACCGTGGAGCTTTTTTTT. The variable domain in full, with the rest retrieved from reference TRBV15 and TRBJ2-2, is DAMVIQNPRYQVTQFGKPVTLSCSQTLNHNVMYWYQQKSSQAPKLLFHYYDKDFNNEADTPDNFQSRRPNTSFCFLDIRSPGLGDTAMYLCATSRWPGQVNTVELFFGEGSRLTVL.

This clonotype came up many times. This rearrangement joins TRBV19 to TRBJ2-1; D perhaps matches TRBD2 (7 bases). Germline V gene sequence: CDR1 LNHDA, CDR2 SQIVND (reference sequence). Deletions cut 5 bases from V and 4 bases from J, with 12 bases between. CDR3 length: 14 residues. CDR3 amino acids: CASSWGGLYNEQFF. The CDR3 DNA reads TGTGCCAGTAGTTGGGGGGGCTTATACAATGAGCAGTTCTTC.

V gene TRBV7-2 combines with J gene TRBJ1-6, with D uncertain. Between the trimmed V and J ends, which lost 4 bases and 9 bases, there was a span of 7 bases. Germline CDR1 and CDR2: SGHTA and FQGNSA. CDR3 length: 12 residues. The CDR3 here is CASSSPGSPLHF. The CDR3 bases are TGTGCCAGCAGCTCCCCTGGTTCACCCCTCCACTTT.

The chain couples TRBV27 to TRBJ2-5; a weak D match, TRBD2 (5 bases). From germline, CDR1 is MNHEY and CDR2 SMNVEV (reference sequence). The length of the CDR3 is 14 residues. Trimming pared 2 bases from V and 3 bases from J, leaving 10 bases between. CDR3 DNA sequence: TGTGCCAGCAGTTTACTAGCTGGGGAAGAGACCCAGTACTTC. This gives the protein CASSLLAGEETQYF.

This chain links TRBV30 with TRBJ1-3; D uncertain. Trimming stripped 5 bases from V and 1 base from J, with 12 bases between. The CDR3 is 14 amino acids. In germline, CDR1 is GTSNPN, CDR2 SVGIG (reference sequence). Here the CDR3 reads CAWDMGMSGNTIYF. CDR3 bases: TGTGCCTGGGATATGGGAATGTCTGGAAACACCATATATTTT.

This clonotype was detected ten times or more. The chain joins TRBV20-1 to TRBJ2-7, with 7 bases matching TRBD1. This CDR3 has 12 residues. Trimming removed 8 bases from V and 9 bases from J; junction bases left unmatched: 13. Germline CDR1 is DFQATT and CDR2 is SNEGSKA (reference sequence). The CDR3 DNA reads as TGCAGTTGGGACAGCTCAACTACGATGCAGTACTTC. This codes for CSWDSSTTMQYF.

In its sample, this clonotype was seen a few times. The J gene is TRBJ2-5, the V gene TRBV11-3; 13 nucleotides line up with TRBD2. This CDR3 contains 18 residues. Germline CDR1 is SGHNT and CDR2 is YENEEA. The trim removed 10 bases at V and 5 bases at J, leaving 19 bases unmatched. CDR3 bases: TGTGCCACAGCGCCGGGGACTAGCGGGATGGCCCAGCACGAGACCCAGTACTTC. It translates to CATAPGTSGMAQHETQYF.

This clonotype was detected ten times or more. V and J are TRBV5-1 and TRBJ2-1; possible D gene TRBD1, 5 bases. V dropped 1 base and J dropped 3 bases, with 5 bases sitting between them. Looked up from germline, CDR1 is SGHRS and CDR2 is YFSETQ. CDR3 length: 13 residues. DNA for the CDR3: TGCGCCAGCAGCTTGAGGGGCTACAATGAGCAGTTCTTC. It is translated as CASSLRGYNEQFF.

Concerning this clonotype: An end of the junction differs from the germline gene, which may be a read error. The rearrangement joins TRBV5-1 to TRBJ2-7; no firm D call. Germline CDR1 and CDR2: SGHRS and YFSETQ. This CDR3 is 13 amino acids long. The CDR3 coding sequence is TGCGCCAGCAGCTTGGGAACGCAGGCCCCCCCTGACTTC. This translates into CASSLGTQAPPDF.

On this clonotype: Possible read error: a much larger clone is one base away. Here the CDR3 DNA reads TGTGCCAGCAGTATGAACAGGGGGCTGGATGAAAAACTGTTTTTT. As protein: CASSMNRGLDEKLFF. The chain employs TRBV5-4 and TRBJ1-4, with 9 bases fitting TRBD1. With V trimmed by 5 bases and J by 6 bases, 8 bases remained unmatched. The CDR3 covers 15 residues. Germline V gene lookup returns CDR1 SGHNT and CDR2 YYREEE (reference sequence).

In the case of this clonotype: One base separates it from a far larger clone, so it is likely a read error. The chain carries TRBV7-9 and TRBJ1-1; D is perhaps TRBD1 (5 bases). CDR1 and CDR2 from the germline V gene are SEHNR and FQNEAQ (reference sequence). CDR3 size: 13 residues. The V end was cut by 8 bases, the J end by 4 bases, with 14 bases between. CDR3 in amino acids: CASCLGPFTEAFF. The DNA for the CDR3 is TGTGCCAGCTGTCTGGGGCCTTTCACTGAAGCTTTCTTT.

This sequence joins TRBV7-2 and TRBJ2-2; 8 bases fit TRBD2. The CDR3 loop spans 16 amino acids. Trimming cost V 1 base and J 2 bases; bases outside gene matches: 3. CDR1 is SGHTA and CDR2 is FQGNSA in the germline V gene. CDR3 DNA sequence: TGTGCCAGCAGCTTAGTCAGCGGGAGCAACACCGGGGAGCTGTTTTTT. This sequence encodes CASSLVSGSNTGELFF.

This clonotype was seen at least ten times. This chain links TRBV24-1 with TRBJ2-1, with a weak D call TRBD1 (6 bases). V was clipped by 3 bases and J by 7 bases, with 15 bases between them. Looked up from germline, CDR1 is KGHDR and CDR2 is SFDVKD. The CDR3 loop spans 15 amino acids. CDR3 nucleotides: TGTGCCACCAGTGATCCCGGACAGATGGGGAATGAGCAGTTCTTC. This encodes CATSDPGQMGNEQFF.